This T cell receptor beta chain is drawn from a study of molecular identifiers for immune sequencing clone quantification. TCRdb redid the calling of the PCR reads with MiXCR, one entry per CDR3 protein. The table shows hundreds of thousands of distinct CDR3 sequences, with about 25% occurring only once. The CDR3 is made up of 13 amino acids. Germline V gene data show CDR1 as SNHLY and CDR2 as FYNNEI. The germline V and J ends were trimmed by 7 bases and 2 bases, with 11 bases remaining between them. This chain joins TRBV2 and TRBJ2-5; D is possibly TRBD1 (5 bases). This sequence was found in a human donor in good health. Some libraries in this study had Jurkat cell RNA spiked in. Sequencing was performed on naive CD8+ T cells from blood, with Jurkat cell RNA spiked in. Indicated subset: FACS-sorted CD8+CD4-CCR7+CD45RA+ naive T cells. The CDR3 coding sequence is TGTGCCAGCACCCTGACAGAGCAAGAGACCCAGTACTTC. It codes for CASTLTEQETQYF.